Listed below are T cell receptor beta chains from one sample, sequenced in a study of Ad26.COV2.S vaccination and SARS-CoV-2 variants. Produced via immunoSEQ multiplex PCR; TCRdb's table is partial and in-frame only. The sample has about 480,000 clones, around 90% seen once. This material consisted of peripheral blood, taken in a trial of Ad26.COV2.S vaccine versus placebo. The receptors here all came from a person aged 18-65 years who received the Ad26.COV2.S COVID-19 vaccine or a placebo. Each CDR3 is given with its conserved first and last residue. The order of the fields is D gene, J gene, V gene, clone size, CDR3 protein, CDR3 DNA. D genes are given only for firm matches. Some rows mark clone size as missing; the rest say once, few, many or name a class of expanded clone.

>TRBD1|TRBJ1-5|TRBV19|.
CASSTGQGGLSNQPQHF
TGTGCCAGTAGCACCGGACAGGGGGGCCTTAGCAATCAGCCCCAGCATTTT
>.|TRBJ1-3|TRBV5-1|.
CASSTGDYGNTIYF
TGCGCCAGCAGCACGGGAGACTATGGAAACACCATATATTTT
>TRBD2|TRBJ2-3|TRBV7-2|.
CASSFVGAGVTDTQYF
TGTGCCAGCAGCTTTGTCGGGGCGGGAGTTACAGATACGCAGTATTTT
>.|TRBJ2-2|TRBV28|.
CASRLGGNTGELFF
TGTGCCAGCAGGTTAGGGGGAAACACCGGGGAGCTGTTTTTT
>.|TRBJ1-5|TRBV28|.
CASSRPPGGQPQHF
TGTGCCAGCAGTCGACCCCCCGGGGGTCAGCCCCAGCATTTT
>.|TRBJ1-1|TRBV2|many
CASTQQGTEAFF
TGTGCCAGCACTCAGCAGGGTACTGAAGCTTTCTTT
>TRBD1|TRBJ2-1|TRBV6-5|.
CASSYRGLLGNEQFF
TGTGCCAGCAGTTACAGGGGGCTGTTGGGGAATGAGCAGTTCTTC
>.|TRBJ1-2|TRBV28|.
CASSPISRAGTLHYGYTF
TGTGCCAGCAGCCCAATAAGTAGGGCAGGGACGCTGCACTATGGCTACACCTTC
>.|TRBJ2-5|TRBV7-9|.
CASSLENSPQETQYF
TGTGCCAGCAGCTTGGAAAACAGCCCCCAAGAGACCCAGTACTTC
>TRBD1|TRBJ2-1|TRBV15|.
CATSSGTGRYNEQFF
TGTGCCACCAGCAGCGGGACAGGACGCTACAATGAGCAGTTCTTC
>TRBD1|TRBJ2-3|TRBV9|.
CASSAGTGGTDTQYF
TGTGCCAGCAGCGCCGGGACAGGGGGCACAGATACGCAGTATTTT
>TRBD2|TRBJ2-7|TRBV9|.
CASSAKPGLAGDTYEQYF
TGTGCCAGCAGCGCGAAGCCGGGACTAGCGGGAGATACCTACGAGCAGTACTTC
>.|TRBJ2-1|TRBV28|.
CASSSPGTSSYNEQFF
TGTGCCAGCAGTTCACCAGGGACCAGCTCCTACAATGAGCAGTTCTTC
>.|TRBJ1-5|TRBV28|.
CASSPPGGHQPQHF
TGTGCCAGCAGTCCGCCCGGGGGTCATCAGCCCCAGCATTTT
>TRBD1|TRBJ1-6|TRBV18|.
CASSSNSGQNSPLHF
TGTGCCAGCTCATCCAACTCGGGACAGAATTCACCCCTCCACTTT
>TRBD1|TRBJ2-5|TRBV4-2|.
CASSQAGTGRGETQYF
TGTGCCAGCAGCCAGGCCGGGACAGGTAGGGGGGAGACCCAGTACTTC
>TRBD1|TRBJ2-2|TRBV6-6|.
CASSMTGPTGELFF
TGTGCCAGCAGCATGACAGGGCCCACCGGGGAGCTGTTTTTT
>.|TRBJ1-5|TRBV19|.
CASSHPGGGRNQPQHF
TGTGCCAGTTCTCACCCGGGAGGGGGACGCAATCAGCCCCAGCATTTT